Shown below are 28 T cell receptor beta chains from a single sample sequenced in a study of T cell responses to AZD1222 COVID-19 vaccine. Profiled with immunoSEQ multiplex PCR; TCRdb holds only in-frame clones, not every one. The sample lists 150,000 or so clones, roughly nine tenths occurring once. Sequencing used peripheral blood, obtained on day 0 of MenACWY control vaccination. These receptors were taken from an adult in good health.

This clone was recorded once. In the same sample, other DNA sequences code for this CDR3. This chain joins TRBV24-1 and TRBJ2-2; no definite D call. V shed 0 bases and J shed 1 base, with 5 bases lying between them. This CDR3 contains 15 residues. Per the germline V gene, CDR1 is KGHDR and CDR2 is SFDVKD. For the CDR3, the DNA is TGTGCCACCAGTGATTTGAGGCAGAACACCGGGGAGCTGTTTTTT. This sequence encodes CATSDLRQNTGELFF.

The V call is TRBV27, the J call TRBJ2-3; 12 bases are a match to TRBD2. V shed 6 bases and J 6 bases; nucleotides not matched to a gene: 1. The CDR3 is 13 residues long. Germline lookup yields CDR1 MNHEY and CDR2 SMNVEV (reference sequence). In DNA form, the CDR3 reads TGTGCCAGCAGGACTAGCGGGGGTGATACGCAGTATTTT. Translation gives CASRTSGGDTQYF.

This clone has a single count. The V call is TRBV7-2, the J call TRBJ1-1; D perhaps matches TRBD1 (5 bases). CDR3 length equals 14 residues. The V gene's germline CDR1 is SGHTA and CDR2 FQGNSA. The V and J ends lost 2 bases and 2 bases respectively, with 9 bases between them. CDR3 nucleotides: TGTGCCAGCAGCTTATTGCAGGGTAACACTGAAGCTTTCTTT. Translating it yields CASSLLQGNTEAFF.

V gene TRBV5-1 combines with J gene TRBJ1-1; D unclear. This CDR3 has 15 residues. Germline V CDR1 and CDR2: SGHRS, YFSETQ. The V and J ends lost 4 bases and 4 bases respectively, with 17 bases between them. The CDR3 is CASSVGAVGGTEAFF. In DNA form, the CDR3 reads TGCGCCAGCAGCGTAGGTGCTGTGGGAGGCACTGAAGCTTTCTTT. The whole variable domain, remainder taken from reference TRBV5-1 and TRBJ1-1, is KAGVTQTPRYLIKTRGQQVTLSCSPISGHRSVSWYQQTPGQGLQFLFEYFSETQRNKGNFPGRFSGRQFSNSRSEMNVSTLELGDSALYLCASSVGAVGGTEAFFGQGTRLTVV.

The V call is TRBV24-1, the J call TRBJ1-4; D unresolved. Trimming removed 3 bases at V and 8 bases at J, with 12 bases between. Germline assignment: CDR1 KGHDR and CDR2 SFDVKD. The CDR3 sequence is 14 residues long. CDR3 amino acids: CATSDTAQGEKLFF. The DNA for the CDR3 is TGTGCCACCAGTGATACGGCCCAAGGGGAAAAACTGTTTTTT.

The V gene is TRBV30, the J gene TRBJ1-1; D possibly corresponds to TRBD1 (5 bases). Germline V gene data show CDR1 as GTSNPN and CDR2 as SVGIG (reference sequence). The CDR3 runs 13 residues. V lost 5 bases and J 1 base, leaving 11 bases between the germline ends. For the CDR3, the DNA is TGTGCCTGGTCTGGGGGTCGGAACACTGAAGCTTTCTTT. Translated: CAWSGGRNTEAFF.

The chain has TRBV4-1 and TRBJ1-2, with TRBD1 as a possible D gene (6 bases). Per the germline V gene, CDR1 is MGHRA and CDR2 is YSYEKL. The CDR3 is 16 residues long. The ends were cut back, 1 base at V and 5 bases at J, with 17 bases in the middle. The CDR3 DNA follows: TGCGCCAGCAGCCAAGTTTGGACAGCTAAAGGGTATGGCTACACCTTC. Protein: CASSQVWTAKGYGYTF.

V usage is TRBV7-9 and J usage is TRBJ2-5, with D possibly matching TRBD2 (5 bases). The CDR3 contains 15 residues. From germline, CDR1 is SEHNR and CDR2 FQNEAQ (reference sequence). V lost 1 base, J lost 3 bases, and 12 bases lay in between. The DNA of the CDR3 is TGTGCCAGCAGCTTAGATTATGGGAGAAAAGAGACCCAGTACTTC. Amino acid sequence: CASSLDYGRKETQYF.

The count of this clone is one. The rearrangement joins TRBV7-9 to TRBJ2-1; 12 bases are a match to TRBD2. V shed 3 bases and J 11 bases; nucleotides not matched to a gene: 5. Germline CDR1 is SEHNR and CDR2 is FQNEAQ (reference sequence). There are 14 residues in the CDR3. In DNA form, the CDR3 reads TGTGCCAGCAGCTTTTGGACTAGCGGGGCCCAGCAGTTCTTC. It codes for CASSFWTSGAQQFF.

The CDR3 spells CASSAPLTGELFF. CDR3 sequence (DNA): TGTGCCAGCAGTGCCCCGTTAACCGGGGAGCTGTTTTTT. The chain employs TRBV28 and TRBJ2-2; D ambiguous. CDR1 and CDR2 from the germline V gene are MDHEN and SYDVKM. V was pared by 5 bases and J by 5 bases, with 9 bases between. The CDR3 extends over 13 amino acids.

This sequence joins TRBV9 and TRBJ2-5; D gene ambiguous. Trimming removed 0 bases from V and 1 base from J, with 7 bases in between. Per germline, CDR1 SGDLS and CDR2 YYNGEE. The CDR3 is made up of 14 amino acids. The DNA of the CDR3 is TGTGCCAGCAGCGTAGGGCTAGGCCAAGAGACCCAGTACTTC. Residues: CASSVGLGQETQYF.

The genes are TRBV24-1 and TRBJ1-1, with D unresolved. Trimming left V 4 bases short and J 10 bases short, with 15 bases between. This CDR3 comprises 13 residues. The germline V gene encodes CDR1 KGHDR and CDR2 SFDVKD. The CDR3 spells CATSDGSLARAFF. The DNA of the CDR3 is TGTGCCACCAGTGACGGCAGTCTGGCCCGAGCTTTCTTT.

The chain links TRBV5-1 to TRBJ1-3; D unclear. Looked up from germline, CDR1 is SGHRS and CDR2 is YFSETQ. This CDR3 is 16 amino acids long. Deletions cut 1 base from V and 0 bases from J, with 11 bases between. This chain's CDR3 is CASSLQVGRSGNTIYF. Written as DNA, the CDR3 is TGCGCCAGCAGCTTGCAGGTCGGGCGCTCTGGAAACACCATATATTTT.

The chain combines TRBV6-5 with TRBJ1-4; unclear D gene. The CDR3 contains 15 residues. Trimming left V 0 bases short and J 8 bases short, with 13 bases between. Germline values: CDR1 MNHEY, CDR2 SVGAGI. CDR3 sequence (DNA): TGTGCCAGCAGTTACTCCCAAAGGTCCGGCGAAAAACTGTTTTTT. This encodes CASSYSQRSGEKLFF.

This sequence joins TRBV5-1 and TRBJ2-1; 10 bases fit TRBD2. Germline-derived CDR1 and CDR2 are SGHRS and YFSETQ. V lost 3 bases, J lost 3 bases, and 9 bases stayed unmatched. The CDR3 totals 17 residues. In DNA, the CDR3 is TGCGCCAGCAGCTCCGGGACTAGCGTGGGCAACTACAATGAGCAGTTCTTC. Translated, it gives CASSSGTSVGNYNEQFF. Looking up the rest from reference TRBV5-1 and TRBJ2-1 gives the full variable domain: KAGVTQTPRYLIKTRGQQVTLSCSPISGHRSVSWYQQTPGQGLQFLFEYFSETQRNKGNFPGRFSGRQFSNSRSEMNVSTLELGDSALYLCASSSGTSVGNYNEQFFGPGTRLTVL.

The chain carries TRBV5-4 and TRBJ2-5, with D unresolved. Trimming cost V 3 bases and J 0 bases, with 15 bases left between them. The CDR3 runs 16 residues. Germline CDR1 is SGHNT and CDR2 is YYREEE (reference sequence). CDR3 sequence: CASSSPLGDYQETQYF. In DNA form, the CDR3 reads TGTGCCAGCAGCTCTCCCCTTGGGGATTACCAAGAGACCCAGTACTTC. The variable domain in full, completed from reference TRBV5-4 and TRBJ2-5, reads ETGVTQSPTHLIKTRGQQVTLRCSSQSGHNTVSWYQQALGQGPQFIFQYYREEENGRGNFPPRFSGLQFPNYSSELNVNALELDDSALYLCASSSPLGDYQETQYFGPGTRLLVL.

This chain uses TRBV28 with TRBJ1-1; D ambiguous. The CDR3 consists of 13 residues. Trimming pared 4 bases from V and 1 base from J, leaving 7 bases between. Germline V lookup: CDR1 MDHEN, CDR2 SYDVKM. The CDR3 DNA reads TGTGCCAGCAGTTCGATACGGAACACTGAAGCTTTCTTT. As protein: CASSSIRNTEAFF.

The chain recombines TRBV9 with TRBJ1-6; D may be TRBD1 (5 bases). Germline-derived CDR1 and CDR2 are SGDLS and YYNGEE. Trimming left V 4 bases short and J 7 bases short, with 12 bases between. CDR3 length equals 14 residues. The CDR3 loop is CASSRTGPNSPLHF. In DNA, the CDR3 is TGTGCCAGCAGCCGCACAGGCCCAAATTCACCCCTCCACTTT.

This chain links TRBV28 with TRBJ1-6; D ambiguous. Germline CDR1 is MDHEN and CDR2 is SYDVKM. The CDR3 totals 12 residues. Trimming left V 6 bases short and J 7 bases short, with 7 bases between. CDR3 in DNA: TGTGCCAGCAGAACAGAGAATTCACCCCTCCACTTT. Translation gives CASRTENSPLHF. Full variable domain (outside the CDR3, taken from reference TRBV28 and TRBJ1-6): DVKVTQSSRYLVKRTGEKVFLECVQDMDHENMFWYRQDPGLGLRLIYFSYDVKMKEKGDIPEGYSVSREKKERFSLILESASTNQTSMYLCASRTENSPLHFGNGTRLTVT.

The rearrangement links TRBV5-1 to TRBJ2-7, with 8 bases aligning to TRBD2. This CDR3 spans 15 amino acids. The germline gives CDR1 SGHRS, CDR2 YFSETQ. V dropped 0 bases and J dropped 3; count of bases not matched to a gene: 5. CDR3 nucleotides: TGCGCCAGCAGCTTGGTGGTAGCGGGGAACTACGAGCAGTACTTC. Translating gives CASSLVVAGNYEQYF. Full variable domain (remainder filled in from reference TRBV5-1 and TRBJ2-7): KAGVTQTPRYLIKTRGQQVTLSCSPISGHRSVSWYQQTPGQGLQFLFEYFSETQRNKGNFPGRFSGRQFSNSRSEMNVSTLELGDSALYLCASSLVVAGNYEQYFGPGTRLTVT.

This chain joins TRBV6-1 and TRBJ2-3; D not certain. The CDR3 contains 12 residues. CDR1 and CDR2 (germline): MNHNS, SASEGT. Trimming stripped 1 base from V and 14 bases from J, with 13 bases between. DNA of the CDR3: TGTGCCAGCAGTGAAGGGCCAGGTAAAGGGTATTTT. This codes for CASSEGPGKGYF.

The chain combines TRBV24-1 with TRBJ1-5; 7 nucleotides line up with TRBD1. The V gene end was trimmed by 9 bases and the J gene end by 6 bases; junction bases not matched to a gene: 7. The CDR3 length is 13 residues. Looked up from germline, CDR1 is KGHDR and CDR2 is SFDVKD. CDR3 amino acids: CATARGLGQPQHF. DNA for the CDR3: TGTGCCACCGCCAGGGGGTTGGGTCAGCCCCAGCATTTT.

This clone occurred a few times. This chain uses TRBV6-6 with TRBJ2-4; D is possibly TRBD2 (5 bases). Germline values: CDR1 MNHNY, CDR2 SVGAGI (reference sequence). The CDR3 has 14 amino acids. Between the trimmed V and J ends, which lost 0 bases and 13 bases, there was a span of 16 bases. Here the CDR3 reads CASSYSIFTGLQYF. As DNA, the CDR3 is TGTGCCAGCAGTTACTCGATATTTACGGGATTGCAGTACTTC.

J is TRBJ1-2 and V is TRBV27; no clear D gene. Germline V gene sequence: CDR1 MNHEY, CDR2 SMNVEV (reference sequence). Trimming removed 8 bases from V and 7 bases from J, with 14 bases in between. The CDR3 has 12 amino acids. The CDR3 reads CASFGPEPGYTF. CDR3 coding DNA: TGTGCCAGCTTCGGCCCTGAACCTGGCTACACCTTC.

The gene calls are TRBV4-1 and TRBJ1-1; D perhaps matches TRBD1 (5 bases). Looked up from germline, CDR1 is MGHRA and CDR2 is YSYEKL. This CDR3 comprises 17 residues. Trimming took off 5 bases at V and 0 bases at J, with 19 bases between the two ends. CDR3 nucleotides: TGCGCCAGCAGCTTCGGGGGTGGCACGGGGATGAACACTGAAGCTTTCTTT. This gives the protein CASSFGGGTGMNTEAFF.

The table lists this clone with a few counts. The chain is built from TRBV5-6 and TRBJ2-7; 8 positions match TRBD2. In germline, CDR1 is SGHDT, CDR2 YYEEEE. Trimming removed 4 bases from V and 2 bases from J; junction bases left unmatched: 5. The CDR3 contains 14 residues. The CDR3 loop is CASSQPGLAYEQYF. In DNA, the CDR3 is TGTGCCAGCAGCCAGCCGGGACTAGCCTACGAGCAGTACTTC.

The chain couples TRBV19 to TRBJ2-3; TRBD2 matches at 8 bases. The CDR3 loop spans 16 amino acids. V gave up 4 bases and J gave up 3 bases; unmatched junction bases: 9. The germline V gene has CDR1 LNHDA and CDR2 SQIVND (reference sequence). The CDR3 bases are TGTGCCAGTAGTAATCCAGCGGGGGTCCGGACAGATACGCAGTATTTT. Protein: CASSNPAGVRTDTQYF.

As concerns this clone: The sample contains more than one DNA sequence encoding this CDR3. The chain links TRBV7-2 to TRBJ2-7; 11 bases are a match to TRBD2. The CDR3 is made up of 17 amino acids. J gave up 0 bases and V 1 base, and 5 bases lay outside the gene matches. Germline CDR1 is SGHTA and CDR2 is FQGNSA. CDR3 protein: CASSLGLAGRISYEQYF. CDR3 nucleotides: TGTGCCAGCAGCTTAGGACTAGCGGGACGAATCTCCTACGAGCAGTACTTC.